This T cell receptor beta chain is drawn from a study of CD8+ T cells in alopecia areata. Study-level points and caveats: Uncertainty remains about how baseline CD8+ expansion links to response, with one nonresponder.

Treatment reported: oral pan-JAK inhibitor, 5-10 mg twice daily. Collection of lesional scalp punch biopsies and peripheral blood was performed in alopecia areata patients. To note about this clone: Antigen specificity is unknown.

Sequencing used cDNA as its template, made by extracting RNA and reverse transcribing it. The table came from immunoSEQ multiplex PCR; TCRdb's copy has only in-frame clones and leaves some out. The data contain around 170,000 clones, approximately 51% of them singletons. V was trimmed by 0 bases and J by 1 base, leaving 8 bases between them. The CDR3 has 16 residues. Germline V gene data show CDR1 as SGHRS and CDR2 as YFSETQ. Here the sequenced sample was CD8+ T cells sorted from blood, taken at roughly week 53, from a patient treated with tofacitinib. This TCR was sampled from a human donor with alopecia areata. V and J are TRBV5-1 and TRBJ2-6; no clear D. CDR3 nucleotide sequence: TGCGCCAGCAGCTTGGGAATACTTTCTGGGGCCAACGTCCTGACTTTC. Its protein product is CASSLGILSGANVLTF.